This paragraph covers one T cell receptor (beta chain) sequence. This sample was taken from a study of blood T cell repertoires in COVID-19. Study at large: From the United States, Italy and Spain came samples of acute and convalescent COVID-19.

Here immunoSEQ multiplex PCR was the method, and the copy in TCRdb shows in-frame clones only, minus some. The data hold about 100,000 clones, with roughly 89% observed a single time. CDR1 is MNHEY and CDR2 is SMNVEV in the germline V gene (reference sequence). The V end was cut by 0 bases, the J end by 5 bases, with 4 bases between. This CDR3 is built from 12 residues. Specimen: peripheral blood. The rearrangement links TRBV27 to TRBJ2-5; no definite D call. This sequence originates from a human donor with COVID-19, enrolled during active disease. The donor label of this sample is uncertain. The CDR3 DNA reads as TGTGCCAGCAGTTTATCCTCGGAGACCCAGTACTTC. Encoded protein: CASSLSSETQYF.